The clone carrying this TCR beta chain occurred many times. The antigen is undetermined. The library targeted TCRbeta and was prepared with unique molecular identifiers. From the PCR reads, TCRdb called clonotypes with MiXCR, one entry per CDR3 protein. The sample carries about 580,000 distinct CDR3 sequences, more than 20% recorded once. This sample was taken from a study of T-cell reconstitution after alpha-beta-depleted transplantation in children. The germline V gene has CDR1 SGHRS and CDR2 YFSETQ. The CDR3 covers 14 residues. The V and J ends lost 5 bases and 8 bases respectively, with 17 bases between them. Findings and limits, study-wide: Newly produced T cells mostly provided counts and TCRbeta diversity after one year, as hyperexpanded clones declined. Where some patients showed high TCRbeta diversity at day 60, it came from recipient T cells and thymic progenitors that had survived. As was reported, about two months after transplant, alpha-beta T cells came from several hundred expanded graft clones.

The sequenced sample was PBMCs, mostly from graft donor cells, obtained 360 days after TCRalphabeta/CD19-depleted stem cell transplant. The TCR was taken from a boy in the first two years of life who had a stem cell transplant for acute myeloid leukemia, so the T cells may come from the graft donor. The chain joins TRBV5-1 to TRBJ2-1; D is perhaps TRBD1 (6 bases). CDR3 DNA: TGCGCCAGCAGGGCCGAGGGACAATCGCATGAGCAGTTCTTC. This gives the protein CASRAEGQSHEQFF.